The rows below give T cell receptor beta chains drawn from one sample of a study of somatic mutations in cytotoxic T cells in rheumatoid arthritis. Repertoires were generated with immunoSEQ multiplex PCR, while TCRdb's copy carries only in-frame clones and drops some. This table holds roughly 20,000 clones, roughly 74% found once. Sequenced sample: CD8+ T cells sorted from blood. Receptor source: an adult with rheumatoid arthritis. The CDR3 runs from the conserved cysteine through the conserved F or W. A D gene is named only where the DNA matches it firmly.

CDR3 protein | V gene | D gene
CSVQGRGTEAFF | TRBV29-1 | NA
CASSLRDRGIHNEQFF | TRBV7-2 | TRBD1
CASSEGQGTDTQYF | TRBV6-4 | TRBD1
CASSAVGRGYGYTF | TRBV2 | NA
CASSPPYYEQYF | TRBV7-9 | NA
CASSPDSTMTDQYF | TRBV6-5 | NA
CASSLGGPWEQYF | TRBV27 | NA
CASSQVGRKGETQYF | TRBV4-1 | NA
CASSQGLNYEQYF | TRBV5-1 | NA
CASSQRDRGLYNEQFF | TRBV5-6 | TRBD1
CASSPRHNTEAFF | TRBV5-6 | NA
CASSLSLNEQYF | TRBV7-8 | NA
CASSDRAEAFF | TRBV28 | TRBD1
CASSGGTSGSYEQYF | TRBV5-1 | TRBD2
CASSQSTPGGTEAFF | TRBV4-1 | NA
CASSLSGSGNYEQYF | TRBV6-6 | TRBD2
CASSRALGDSYEQYF | TRBV4-2 | NA
CASSDSVGVHTGELFF | TRBV6-4 | NA
CASIGVANTGELFF | TRBV2 | NA
CASSAFLNRGDTNEKLFF | TRBV19 | TRBD1
CASSTSGGITDTQYF | TRBV5-6 | TRBD2
CASSRTSGTWNEQFF | TRBV6-5 | TRBD2
CASSVPGRVDSGAANVLTF | TRBV9 | NA
CAISESRGGSADTQYF | TRBV10-3 | NA
CASSQVQGGQPQHF | TRBV4-1 | NA
CASSSRGGETEAFF | TRBV5-1 | NA
CASSGPGLAYEQYF | TRBV5-4 | TRBD2
CSVEAGYNEQFF | TRBV29-1 | NA
CASSYSPGPPLEPQHF | TRBV6-6 | NA
CAISESTRREIAYEQYF | TRBV10-3 | TRBD2
CASSERGGVGFNIQYF | TRBV2 | NA
CASSFGLSFSGNTIYF | TRBV7-2 | NA
CASSGTGSQETQYF | TRBV13 | NA
CASGITTDTQYF | TRBV12-5 | NA
CASSLPGQGIPGVGYTF | TRBV7-9 | TRBD1
CASSRVTSGVYEQYF | TRBV4-1 | TRBD2
CASSESGSGEKLFF | TRBV25-1 | NA
CASSSRQGAYEQYF | TRBV5-4 | TRBD1
CAISGTLGTDTQYF | TRBV16 | NA
CASSYRGLENEQYF | TRBV13 | TRBD1
CASRGFREDSNQPQHF | TRBV19 | NA
CASSSWGADTQYF | TRBV7-3 | NA
CASSFSGGPGEQYF | TRBV7-9 | TRBD2
CATSRASGGYNEQFF | TRBV15 | NA
CASSVGRGEQYF | TRBV5-6 | TRBD2
CASSQAASGAYEQYF | TRBV4-2 | TRBD2
CASIKLGSGDGTDTQYF | TRBV19 | TRBD2
CASSSTDNYGYTF | TRBV7-9 | NA
CASSRGWDQPQHF | TRBV2 | NA
CASSRTRRRAGTEKLFF | TRBV19 | NA
CASSLVRAPNQPQHF | TRBV5-6 | NA
CASKGGGGYTF | TRBV9 | NA
CASSASRLPFSTDTQYF | TRBV7-6 | NA
CASSLLVAGLNEQYF | TRBV27 | TRBD2
CASSPLPSGRYNEQFF | TRBV7-8 | TRBD2
CATSRRGTEAFF | TRBV15 | NA
CASSQDRQGRTEAFF | TRBV4-3 | NA
CASSLGLALNTGELFF | TRBV7-6 | NA
CASSRITYEQYF | TRBV7-9 | NA